This TCR beta chain came from a study of shared clonotypes between healthy human individuals. Study information: In total, the donors were two women and a few men aged 18 to 49. General observations from the study: The genetic and exposure-history diversity represented was limited by few donors. Among donors, sharing of clonotypes was expected to be affected by sequencing depth.

Germline V lookup: CDR1 SQVTM, CDR2 ANQGSEA. Trimming stripped 6 bases from V and 9 bases from J, with 14 bases between. The length of the CDR3 is 12 residues. This clone was picked up a small number of times. Its specificity is unknown. Authors' data handling: Filtering differed because ImmunoSEQ produced junction-only sequences that carried no quality scores. This table comes from immunoSEQ multiplex PCR, and its TCRdb copy is limited to in-frame clones, with some not included. That table supplies the V and J calls and clone size; D and trimming were determined from the DNA. The sample records approximately 470,000 clones, 70% to 80% being singletons.

The source is a woman aged 40 to 50 in good health. Some clones in this sample may be carry-over from other donors' samples. Sample: PBMCs. The V call is TRBV29-1, the J call TRBJ2-2; possibly TRBD1 for D (5 bases). CDR3 sequence: CSVRGQGWELFF. The CDR3 nucleotides read TGCAGCGTCCGCGGCCAGGGTTGGGAGCTGTTTTTT.